Presented here are 19 T cell receptor beta chains from one specimen sequenced in a study of control samples from healthy donors and cancer patients. Generated by immunoSEQ multiplex PCR, the TCRdb table keeps only in-frame clones and is missing some. The sample consists of over 150,000 clones, 91% of them appearing once. Specimen: blood. Source of these receptors: a woman in her thirties or forties in good health.

The V and J genes are TRBV6-5 and TRBJ2-5, with 10 bases matching TRBD2. CDR1 and CDR2 (germline): MNHEY, SVGAGI. This CDR3 has 14 amino acids. V was clipped by 6 bases and J by 4 bases; unmatched bases: 5. CDR3 sequence reads: CASRSGGAIETQYF. Here the CDR3 DNA reads TGTGCCAGCAGGAGCGGGGGGGCTATAGAGACCCAGTACTTC.

The genes are TRBV25-1 and TRBJ2-7, with 7 bases identical to TRBD1. The J segment lost 9 bases and the V segment lost 3 bases, leaving 8 bases of the junction unmatched. The CDR3 is 13 residues long. CDR1 MGHDK and CDR2 SYGVNS come from the germline V gene. This CDR3 is CASSDLGTAGQYF. The CDR3 DNA reads TGTGCCAGCAGTGACCTGGGGACAGCAGGGCAGTACTTC.

In this sample, this clone turned up once. V and J are TRBV14 and TRBJ1-1; tentatively, D is TRBD1 (5 bases). V gave up 6 bases and J gave up 3 bases, with 14 bases separating them. The CDR3 is 14 residues long. Germline lookup yields CDR1 SGHDN and CDR2 FVKESK. The chain's CDR3 is CASRGRQSYTEAFF. CDR3 DNA sequence: TGTGCCAGCAGGGGCCGACAGTCGTACACTGAAGCTTTCTTT.

The chain recombines TRBV14 with TRBJ1-2; tentative D call: TRBD1 (6 bases). V was pared by 4 bases and J by 3 bases, with 15 bases between. This CDR3 has 15 residues. The germline V gene has CDR1 SGHDN and CDR2 FVKESK. The CDR3 here is CASSLIGGGDYGYTF. As DNA, the CDR3 is TGTGCCAGCAGCCTCATTGGGGGCGGAGACTATGGCTACACCTTC.

This sequence joins TRBV3-1 (or the pseudogene TRBV3-2) and TRBJ2-7; 7 bases line up with TRBD2. The CDR3 loop spans 14 amino acids. Per the germline V gene, CDR1 is LGHDT and CDR2 is YNNKEL (reference sequence). V gave up 4 bases and J gave up 2 bases; unmatched junction bases: 5. The CDR3 coding sequence is TGTGCCAGCAGCCGGGAGGGGATACCCTACGAGCAGTACTTC. Its protein is CASSREGIPYEQYF.

Regarding this clone: One end of the junction fails to match germline, which may point to a read error. The rearrangement uses TRBV12-3 or TRBV12-4 and TRBJ2-7; D is ambiguous. The CDR3 runs to 12 residues. The DNA of the CDR3 is TGTGCCAGCAGTTCTGGTTCCTACGGGCAGTACTTC. Translating it yields CASSSGSYGQYF.

The chain joins TRBV5-1 to TRBJ2-2; 9 nucleotides line up with TRBD2. Germline V gene sequence: CDR1 SGHRS, CDR2 YFSETQ. Trimming removed 7 bases from V and 3 bases from J; junction bases left unmatched: 7. The CDR3 length is 15 residues. CDR3 sequence reads: CASGPTSGDTGELFF. CDR3 DNA: TGCGCCAGCGGACCGACTAGCGGAGACACCGGGGAGCTGTTTTTT.

V gene TRBV5-6 combines with J gene TRBJ2-7; 10 nucleotides agree with TRBD1. CDR3 length: 14 amino acids. The germline V gene encodes CDR1 SGHDT and CDR2 YYEEEE. J gave up 4 bases and V 4 bases, and 5 bases lay outside the gene matches. CDR3 in amino acids: CASSPGTGDYEQYF. In nucleotides, the CDR3 is TGTGCCAGCAGCCCTGGGACAGGGGATTACGAGCAGTACTTC.

The rearrangement links TRBV7-2 to TRBJ1-3; perhaps TRBD1 as D (6 bases). V lost 1 base, J lost 2 bases, and 9 bases lay in between. The CDR3 spans 15 residues. Germline V CDR1 and CDR2: SGHTA, FQGNSA. The CDR3 loop reads CASSLVSGAGNTIYF. Here the CDR3 DNA reads TGTGCCAGCAGCTTAGTATCAGGGGCTGGAAACACCATATATTTT.

This chain connects TRBV4-1 to TRBJ1-1; D may be TRBD1 (5 bases). The germline V and J ends were trimmed by 2 bases and 3 bases, with 19 bases remaining between them. Germline values: CDR1 MGHRA, CDR2 YSYEKL. CDR3 length: 17 amino acids. The CDR3 DNA reads as TGCGCCAGCAGCCAACCGCCGGGACTCAAGGGCCACACTGAAGCTTTCTTT. Amino acid sequence: CASSQPPGLKGHTEAFF.

The chain links TRBV10-3 to TRBJ1-1, with D perhaps TRBD1 (5 bases). V gave up 5 bases and J gave up 7 bases, with 14 bases separating them. Germline assignment: CDR1 ENHRY and CDR2 SYGVKD. The CDR3 sequence is 13 residues long. CDR3 nucleotides: TGTGCCATCAGTACAGGACGGGAATTTGAAGCTTTCTTT. The encoded protein is CAISTGREFEAFF.

The V gene is TRBV19, the J gene TRBJ1-5; D is uncertain. The germline gives CDR1 LNHDA, CDR2 SQIVND (reference sequence). The CDR3 runs to 14 residues. Trimming cost V 3 bases and J 4 bases, with 10 bases left between them. The CDR3 DNA sequence: TGTGCCAGTAGTATTTACGACTATAATCAGCCCCAGCATTTT. Protein: CASSIYDYNQPQHF.

This chain links TRBV4-1 with TRBJ2-3; D is perhaps TRBD2 (5 bases). Germline CDR1 MGHRA, CDR2 YSYEKL. V was cut by 4 bases and J by 0 bases, with 11 bases left in between. The CDR3 runs to 15 residues. CDR3 residues: CASSRDWTSTDTQYF. The CDR3 DNA reads TGCGCCAGCAGCCGAGACTGGACTAGCACAGATACGCAGTATTTT.

Details on this clone: The junction does not match germline at one end; this may be a read error. This sequence joins TRBV11-3 and TRBJ2-1; possible D gene TRBD2, 5 bases. Germline CDR1 reads SGHNT; CDR2 reads YENEEA. The CDR3 loop spans 12 amino acids. In nucleotides, the CDR3 is TGTGCCAGCAGCTTAGAGCCTAGCTCGGTACTCTTC. Translated: CASSLEPSSVLF.

The CDR3 protein is CASSSRGAGETQYF. CDR3 in DNA: TGTGCCAGCAGTTCTCGGGGGGCCGGGGAGACCCAGTACTTC. The V call is TRBV7-2, the J call TRBJ2-5; D is possibly TRBD2 (7 bases). CDR3 length: 14 residues. Looked up from germline, CDR1 is SGHTA and CDR2 is FQGNSA. V lost 6 bases and J lost 5, with 16 bases in between.

This rearrangement joins TRBV7-9 to TRBJ1-2, with TRBD1 as a possible D gene (5 bases). This CDR3 region has 15 residues. Trimming shortened V by 6 bases and J by 2 bases, and 16 bases separated the two germline ends. CDR1 is SEHNR, CDR2 FQNEAQ, per germline (reference sequence). CDR3 bases: TGTGCCAGCAGGAGTCCCGGACAAGAAAACTATGGCTACACCTTC. Protein: CASRSPGQENYGYTF.

CDR3 in DNA: TGTGCCAGCAGCTTAACAGGGGGCCGCACTGAAGCTTTCTTT. Protein sequence: CASSLTGGRTEAFF. This chain connects TRBV11-2 to TRBJ1-1; 9 positions agree with TRBD1. There are 14 residues in the CDR3. Trimming cost V 2 bases and J 4 bases; bases outside gene matches: 2. CDR1 is SGHAT, CDR2 FQNNGV, per germline. Using reference TRBV11-2 and TRBJ1-1 for the parts outside the CDR3, the full variable domain is EAGVAQSPRYKIIEKRQSVAFWCNPISGHATLYWYQQILGQGPKLLIQFQNNGVVDDSQLPKDRFSAERLKGVDSTLKIQPAKLEDSAVYLCASSLTGGRTEAFFGQGTRLTVV.

The J gene is TRBJ2-1, the V gene TRBV6-1, with 9 bases matching TRBD1. The CDR3 contains 16 residues. Germline CDR1 is MNHNS and CDR2 is SASEGT. V trimming: 0 bases; J trimming: 3 bases; junction bases outside the gene matches: 3. The CDR3, as DNA: TGTGCCAGCAGTGAAGCCGGGACAGGGTTCTACAATGAGCAGTTCTTC. This encodes CASSEAGTGFYNEQFF.

This clone was seen once. This chain connects TRBV27 to TRBJ1-2; TRBD1 matches 8 bases. The CDR3 has 14 amino acids. CDR1 is MNHEY and CDR2 is SMNVEV in the germline V gene (reference sequence). Trimming at V came to 7 bases and at J to 5 bases, leaving 9 bases not matched to a gene. CDR3 nucleotide sequence: TGTGCCAGCACCCATACAGGGGGGAGTTATGGCTACACCTTC. Its protein product is CASTHTGGSYGYTF.